These T cell receptor beta chains were read from a single sample in a study of tumor-infiltrating lymphocytes in oesophageal squamous cell carcinoma. TCRdb re-called the PCR reads with MiXCR, one entry per CDR3 protein. The sample has just over 20,000 distinct CDR3 sequences, 36% seen once. Sequenced sample: esophageal tumor tissue. These receptors were collected from a male donor with esophageal squamous cell carcinoma. CDR3s include the opening cysteine and the closing phenylalanine or tryptophan. The D gene is left open where the match is weak. Expanded clones get a size class; other rows say once, few or many, or leave the size out.

>TRBV12-3/TRBV12-4|NA|medium-sized|TRBJ1-1
TGTGCCAGCAGTTTAGCGCTTGTGAACACTGAAGCTTTCTTT
CASSLALVNTEAFF
>TRBV5-1|NA|many|TRBJ2-5
TGCGCCAGCAGCTTGAAGACGTACCGGGAGACCCAGTACTTC
CASSLKTYRETQYF
>TRBV12-3/TRBV12-4|TRBD2|few|TRBJ2-1
TGTGCCAGCAGCCCCCATCCCCGCGGGAGTAGCAATGAGCAGTTCTTC
CASSPHPRGSSNEQFF
>TRBV7-8|NA|medium-sized|TRBJ2-7
TGTGCCAGCAGCTATACCGAGGTCCATAGCGTATCGGACGAGCAGTACTTC
CASSYTEVHSVSDEQYF
>TRBV12-3/TRBV12-4|TRBD2|few|TRBJ2-7
TGTGCCAGCAGTTCCGGGACTAGCGGAGACAATGAGCAGTACTTC
CASSSGTSGDNEQYF
>TRBV6-1|NA|NA|TRBJ2-1
TGTGCCAGCAGTGCCTACTCGGTCAATGAGCAGTTCTTC
CASSAYSVNEQFF
>TRBV6-2/TRBV6-3|TRBD1|NA|TRBJ2-1
TGTGCCAGCAGTTACGAGGGACAGGGTCCACATGAGCAGTTCTTC
CASSYEGQGPHEQFF
>TRBV6-1|TRBD2|NA|TRBJ2-1
TGTGCCAGCAGTGCAAGACTAGCGGGGGCGAACAATGAGCAGTTCTTC
CASSARLAGANNEQFF
>TRBV5-1|NA|many|TRBJ2-7
TGCGCCAGCAGCTCGGGCTTCCAGTTCAACTACGAGCAGTACTTC
CASSSGFQFNYEQYF
>TRBV5-1|TRBD1|many|TRBJ1-2
TGCGCCAGCAGCTCTACAAGAGGACAGGGCGACTATGGCTACACCTTC
CASSSTRGQGDYGYTF
>TRBV7-2|TRBD2|NA|TRBJ2-3
TGTGCCAGCAGCCCGAATACTAGCGGGAGGGATACGCAGTATTTT
CASSPNTSGRDTQYF
>TRBV9|NA|NA|TRBJ2-1
TGTGCCAGCAGCGTCGGGCAGGGCAATGAGCAGTTCTTC
CASSVGQGNEQFF
>TRBV19|NA|NA|TRBJ2-7
TGTGCCAGTAAGGTTGCGCTTAGTTTCACACACGATGAGCAGTACTTC
CASKVALSFTHDEQYF
>TRBV6-1|NA|medium-sized|TRBJ1-2
TGTGCCAGCACCTCCGCCGCGGGCTATGGCTACACCTTC
CASTSAAGYGYTF
>TRBV28|NA|many|TRBJ2-7
TGTGCCAGCAGTGGGAACAGGGCACAGCAGTACTTC
CASSGNRAQQYF
>TRBV28|TRBD1|NA|TRBJ1-1
TGTGCCAGCAGTGCCAACAGGGGGACAATGAACACTGAAGCTTTCTTT
CASSANRGTMNTEAFF
>TRBV10-1|TRBD1|many|TRBJ2-7
TGCGCCAGCAGTCGAGACATCCAGGGGGTGCACGAGCAGTACTTC
CASSRDIQGVHEQYF
>TRBV7-8|TRBD2|few|TRBJ2-3
TGTGCCAGCAGCTTGGAGACTAGCGGCCCAAGCACAGATACGCAGTATTTT
CASSLETSGPSTDTQYF
>TRBV19|NA|many|TRBJ2-1
TGTGCCAGTAGTATATTTAGTTCGCCGCGGGAAGAGCAGTTCTTC
CASSIFSSPREEQFF
>TRBV5-3|NA|NA|TRBJ2-1
TGTGCCAGAATCCCAAAGCTCAATGAGCAGTTCTTC
CARIPKLNEQFF
>TRBV11-3|TRBD1|once|TRBJ2-4
TGTGCCAGCAGCTTAGCCCTTGTTGGGGGACAGTCCAAAAACATTCAGTACTTC
CASSLALVGGQSKNIQYF
>TRBV7-7|NA|few|TRBJ2-1
TGTGCTAGCAGCTTAGGTCCTGCAGGGGACAATGAGCAGTTCTTC
CASSLGPAGDNEQFF
>TRBV14|NA|many|TRBJ2-5
TGTGCCAGCAGCCAACGTCCCAGGGAGACCCAGTACTTC
CASSQRPRETQYF
>TRBV27|NA|many|TRBJ2-7
TGTGCCAGCAGTTCGACAGGAGGCTACGAGCAGTACTTC
CASSSTGGYEQYF
>TRBV24-1|NA|many|TRBJ2-7
TGTGCCACCAGTGATTTCGGCGGAATAAAGCAGTACTTC
CATSDFGGIKQYF
>TRBV6-2/TRBV6-3|TRBD2|many|TRBJ2-1
TGTGCCAGCAGTTACTCTAGGGGTAGCGGGAGTTCCTATGAGCAGTTCTTC
CASSYSRGSGSSYEQFF
>TRBV6-1|NA|NA|TRBJ2-3
TGTGCCAGCAGCCACGGCGGTTCCGATACGCAGTATTTT
CASSHGGSDTQYF
>TRBV28|NA|many|TRBJ1-2
TGTGCCAGCATGTGGGGGGCTGCTAACTATGGCTACACCTTC
CASMWGAANYGYTF
>TRBV12-3/TRBV12-4|NA|NA|TRBJ1-5
TGTGCCAGCAGTTTGGAGGGAATTCAGCCCCAGCATTTT
CASSLEGIQPQHF
>TRBV7-8|NA|NA|TRBJ2-5
TGTGCCAGCAGAGGCGTCAGGGAGCTGTATTTT
CASRGVRELYF
>TRBV5-6|NA|NA|TRBJ2-3
TGTGCCAGCAGCTTGGGGCGGGGACCCTACGAGCAGTATTTT
CASSLGRGPYEQYF